The present T cell receptor (beta chain) was sequenced within a study of identical twins. TCRdb re-derived calls from the 5' RACE reads in MiXCR, one entry per CDR3 protein. The table lists hundreds of thousands of distinct CDR3 sequences, about 20% of them singletons. This clonotype was picked up many times. Separately, the same data were catalogued under a study of T cells expressing NK-cell markers.

This receptor was obtained from a young woman in good health. Sequencing used PBMCs.

The CDR3 reads CASSPGRGGTDTQYF. CDR3 DNA: TGCGCCAGCAGCCCGGGGCGGGGGGGAACAGATACGCAGTATTTT. The chain recombines TRBV10-1 with TRBJ2-3; 9 nucleotides align to TRBD2. CDR3 length: 15 residues. Per the germline V gene, CDR1 is WNHNN and CDR2 is SYGVQD (reference sequence). J was trimmed by 3 bases and V by 6 bases; bases with no gene match: 7.